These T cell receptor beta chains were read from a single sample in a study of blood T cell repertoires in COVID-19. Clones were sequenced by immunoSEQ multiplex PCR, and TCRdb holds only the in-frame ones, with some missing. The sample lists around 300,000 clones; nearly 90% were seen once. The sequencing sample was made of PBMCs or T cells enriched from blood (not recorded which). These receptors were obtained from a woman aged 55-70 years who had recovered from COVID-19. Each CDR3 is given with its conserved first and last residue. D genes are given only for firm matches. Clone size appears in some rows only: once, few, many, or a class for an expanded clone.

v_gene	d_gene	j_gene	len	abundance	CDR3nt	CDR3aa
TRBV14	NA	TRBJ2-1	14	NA	TGTGCCAGCAGCCAAGCGGGGTGGGGAACTGAGCAGTTCTTC	CASSQAGWGTEQFF
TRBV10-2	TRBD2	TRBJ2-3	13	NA	TGCGCCACCCAAGCGGGGGAGGGAGATACGCAGTATTTT	CATQAGEGDTQYF
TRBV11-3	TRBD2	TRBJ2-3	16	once	TGTGCCAGCAGCTTAGTGGGCGGGAGCACCGCAGATACGCAGTATTTT	CASSLVGGSTADTQYF
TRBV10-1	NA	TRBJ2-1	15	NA	TGCGCCAGCAGTGATGATCAGGCGCACTACAATGAGCAGTTCTTC	CASSDDQAHYNEQFF
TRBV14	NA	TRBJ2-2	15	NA	TGTGCCAGCAGCCAGCGTCAGGGTTGGACCGGGGAGCTGTTTTTT	CASSQRQGWTGELFF
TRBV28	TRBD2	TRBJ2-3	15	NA	TGTGCCAGCAGTTTAAAGGCGGGAGCCGCAGATACGCAGTATTTT	CASSLKAGAADTQYF
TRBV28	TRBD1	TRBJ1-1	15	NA	TGTGCCAGCAGTTTACGAGGGACAGCGAACACTGAAGCTTTCTTT	CASSLRGTANTEAFF
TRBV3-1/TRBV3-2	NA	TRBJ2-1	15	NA	TGTGCCAGCAGCGATACCTCTAGCTCCTACAATGAGCAGTTCTTC	CASSDTSSSYNEQFF
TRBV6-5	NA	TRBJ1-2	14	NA	TGTGCCAGCAGCCCGGGAGGGAATAACTATGGCTACACCTTC	CASSPGGNNYGYTF
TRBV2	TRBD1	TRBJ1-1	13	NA	TGTGCCAGCAAGGGACAGCAAAACACTGAAGCTTTCTTT	CASKGQQNTEAFF
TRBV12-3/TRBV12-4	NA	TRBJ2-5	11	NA	TGTGCCAGCAGTCGTGGCGAGACCCAGTACTTC	CASSRGETQYF
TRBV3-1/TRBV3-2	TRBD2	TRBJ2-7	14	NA	TGTGCCAGCAGCCAAACTAGCGGAACCTACGAGCAGTACTTC	CASSQTSGTYEQYF
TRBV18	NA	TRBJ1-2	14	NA	TGTGCCAGCTCACCCAACAGCCCACTCTATGGCTACACCTTC	CASSPNSPLYGYTF
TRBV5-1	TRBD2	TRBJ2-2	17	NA	TGCGCCAGCAGCACGGGACTAGCGGGAGGGAACACCGGGGAGCTGTTTTTT	CASSTGLAGGNTGELFF
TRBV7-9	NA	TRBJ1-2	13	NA	TGTGCCAGCAGCTTGGGAGCTAACTATGGCTACACCTTC	CASSLGANYGYTF
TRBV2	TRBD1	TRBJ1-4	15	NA	TGTGCCAGCAGCCGAAACAGGGGACTCAGTGAAAAACTGTTTTTT	CASSRNRGLSEKLFF
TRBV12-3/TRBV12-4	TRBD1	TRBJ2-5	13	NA	TGTGCCAGTAGACAGGGGGCGCAGGAGACCCAGTACTTC	CASRQGAQETQYF
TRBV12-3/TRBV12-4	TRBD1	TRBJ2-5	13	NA	TGTGCCAGCAGTTTCAGGGGGTCGGAGACCCAGTACTTC	CASSFRGSETQYF
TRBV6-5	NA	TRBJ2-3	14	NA	TGTGCCAGCAGTCAAAGACGGGGCACAGATACGCAGTATTTT	CASSQRRGTDTQYF
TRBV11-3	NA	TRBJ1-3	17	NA	TGTGCCAGTCAGGGAGGGGAGGGGAAAAATTCCGGAAACACCATATATTTT	CASQGGEGKNSGNTIYF
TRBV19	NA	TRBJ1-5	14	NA	TGTGCCAGCAACCGGGGGGGTCACAATCAGCCCCAGCATTTT	CASNRGGHNQPQHF
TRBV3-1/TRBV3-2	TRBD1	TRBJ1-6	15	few	TGTGCCAGCAGCTTAGGGACAGGGGTGGATTCACCCCTCCACTTT	CASSLGTGVDSPLHF
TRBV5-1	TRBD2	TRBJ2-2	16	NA	TGCGCCAGCAGCCCCGCTAGCGGGAAGGACACCGGGGAGCTGTTTTTT	CASSPASGKDTGELFF